Sequencing of this T cell receptor beta chain was carried out in a study of cytomegalovirus exposure and HLA in healthy donors. Findings and caveats of the study: Previously analyzed data showed that most TCR beta V segments were productive at a frequency of about 90% or about 30%.

Turning to this clone: Antigen: not known. Other DNA sequences within the sample encode an identical CDR3.

PCR was performed using 60 Vbeta and 13 Jbeta primers. The assay was immunoSEQ multiplex PCR, and TCRdb's table has in-frame clones only and misses some. The sample carries over 90,000 clones, 70% recorded once. Germline loops: CDR1 LNHDA, CDR2 SQIVND (reference sequence). There are 15 residues in the CDR3. The V segment lost 5 bases and the J segment 1 base; nucleotides outside the gene matches: 6. The source is a woman in her 50s in good health and CMV-seropositive. The chain recombines TRBV19 with TRBJ2-3, with 7 bases lining up with TRBD1. The sample was PBMCs. CDR3 region: CASSGNTGGTDTQYF. Written as DNA, the CDR3 is TGTGCCAGTAGTGGGAACACAGGGGGCACAGATACGCAGTATTTT.